These 5 T cell receptor beta chains came from one sample sequenced in a study of control samples from healthy donors and cancer patients. The method was immunoSEQ multiplex PCR; TCRdb's version includes in-frame clones alone and lacks a portion of them. The profile covers about 140,000 clones, with around 90% appearing a single time and over 1.5% taken by the ten largest. Specimen: blood. The receptors stem from a man between 18 and 35 years old in good health.

This clone was found a few times. CDR3 region: CASGEYVPEAFF. CDR3 coding DNA: TGTGCCAGCGGAGAATATGTGCCTGAAGCTTTCTTT. This chain uses TRBV28 with TRBJ1-1; no reliable D call. V was clipped by 8 bases and J by 6 bases, with 13 bases between them. This CDR3 has 12 residues. The V gene's germline CDR1 is MDHEN and CDR2 SYDVKM.

This rearrangement joins TRBV6-1 to TRBJ2-3, with 11 positions matching TRBD1. Germline assignment: CDR1 MNHNS and CDR2 SASEGT. The CDR3 covers 16 residues. Losses at the gene ends were 2 bases for V and 4 bases for J; bases not matched to a gene: 5. The CDR3: CASSEPPGQGADTQYF. CDR3 in DNA: TGTGCCAGCAGTGAACCTCCGGGACAGGGGGCAGATACGCAGTATTTT.

The V and J genes are TRBV9 and TRBJ2-6; D unclear. The V end lost 3 bases, the J end lost 0 bases, and 16 bases lay between the germline ends. Germline-derived CDR1 and CDR2 are SGDLS and YYNGEE. The CDR3 runs to 18 residues. The CDR3 bases are TGTGCCAGCAGCGGACCGGGCAGGAAGCGCTCTGGGGCCAACGTCCTGACTTTC. Amino acids: CASSGPGRKRSGANVLTF.

This chain uses TRBV29-1 with TRBJ2-5; tentative D call: TRBD2 (7 bases). Germline values: CDR1 SQVTM, CDR2 ANQGSEA. This CDR3 has 13 residues. Trimming shortened V by 7 bases and J by 1 base, and 13 bases separated the two germline ends. DNA of the CDR3: TGCAGCGCTATGGGGGGGGCCCAAGAGACCCAGTACTTC. Residues: CSAMGGAQETQYF.

The chain is built from TRBV21-1 and TRBJ2-5; TRBD2 reflects the table's D call only, with no check against the DNA. TRBV21-1 is deemed a pseudogene. This CDR3 spans 9 amino acids. The CDR3 bases are TGTGCCAGTGAGGGGACCCAGTACTTC. Protein sequence: CASEGTQYF.